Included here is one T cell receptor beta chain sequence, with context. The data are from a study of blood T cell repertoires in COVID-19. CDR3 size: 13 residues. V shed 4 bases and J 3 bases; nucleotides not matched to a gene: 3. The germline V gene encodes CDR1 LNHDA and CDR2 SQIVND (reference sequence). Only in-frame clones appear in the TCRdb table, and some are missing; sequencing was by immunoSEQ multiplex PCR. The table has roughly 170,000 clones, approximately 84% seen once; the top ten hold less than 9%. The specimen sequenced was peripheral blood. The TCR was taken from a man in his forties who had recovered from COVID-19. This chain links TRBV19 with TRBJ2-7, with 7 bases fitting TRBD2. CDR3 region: CASSTGGGYEQYF. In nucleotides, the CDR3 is TGTGCCAGTAGTACGGGGGGTGGCTACGAGCAGTACTTC.